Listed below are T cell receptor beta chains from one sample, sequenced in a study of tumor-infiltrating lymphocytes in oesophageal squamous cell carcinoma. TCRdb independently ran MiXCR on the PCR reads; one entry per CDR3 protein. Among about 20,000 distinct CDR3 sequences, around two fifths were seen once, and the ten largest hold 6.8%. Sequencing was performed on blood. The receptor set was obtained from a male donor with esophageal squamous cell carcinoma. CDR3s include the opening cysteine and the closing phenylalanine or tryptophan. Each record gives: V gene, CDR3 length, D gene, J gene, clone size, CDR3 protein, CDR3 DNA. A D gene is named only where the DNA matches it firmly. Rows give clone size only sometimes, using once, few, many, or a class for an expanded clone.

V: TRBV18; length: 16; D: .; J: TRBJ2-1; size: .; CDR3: CASSSNVGSGNSPLHF; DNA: .
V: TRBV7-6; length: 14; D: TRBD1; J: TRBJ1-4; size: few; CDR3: CASSTDRGREKLFF; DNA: TGTGCCAGCAGCACGGACAGGGGGAGGGAAAAACTGTTTTTT
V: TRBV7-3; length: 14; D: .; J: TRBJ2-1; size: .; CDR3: CASSLEAPAHEQFF; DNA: TGTGCCAGCAGCTTAGAGGCTCCAGCCCATGAGCAGTTCTTC
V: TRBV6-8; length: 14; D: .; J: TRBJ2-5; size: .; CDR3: CASSYRGNQETQYF; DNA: TGTGCCAGCAGTTACCGAGGAAACCAAGAGACCCAGTACTTC
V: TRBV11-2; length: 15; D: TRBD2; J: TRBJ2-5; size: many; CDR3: CASSLMAGAGETQYF; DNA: TGTGCCAGCAGCTTAATGGCGGGAGCGGGCGAGACCCAGTACTTC
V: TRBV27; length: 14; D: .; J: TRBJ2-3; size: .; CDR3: CASKERFGRGTQYF; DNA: TGTGCCAGCAAGGAGAGGTTTGGCCGCGGTACGCAGTATTTT
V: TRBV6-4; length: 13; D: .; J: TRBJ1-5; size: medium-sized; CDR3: CASSEMEGQPQHF; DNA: TGTGCCAGCAGTGAGATGGAAGGACAGCCCCAGCATTTT
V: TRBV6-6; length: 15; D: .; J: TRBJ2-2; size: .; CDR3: CASSLGGASTGELFF; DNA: TGTGCCAGCAGCCTCGGAGGGGCCAGCACCGGGGAGCTGTTTTTT
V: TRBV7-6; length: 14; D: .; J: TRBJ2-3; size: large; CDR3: CASAVSRSTDTQYF; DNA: TGTGCCAGCGCTGTTTCAAGGAGCACAGATACGCAGTATTTT
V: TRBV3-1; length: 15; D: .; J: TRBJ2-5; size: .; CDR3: CASSYGRGLQETQYF; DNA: TGTGCCAGCAGCTACGGACGGGGGTTACAAGAGACCCAGTACTTC
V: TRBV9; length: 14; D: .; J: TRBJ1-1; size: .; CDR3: CASSADYRNTEAFF; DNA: TGTGCCAGCAGCGCAGATTACAGGAACACTGAAGCTTTCTTT
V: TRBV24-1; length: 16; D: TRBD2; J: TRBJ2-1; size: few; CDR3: CATSDPQGLERNEQFF; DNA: TGTGCCACCAGTGATCCGCAGGGACTAGAACGGAATGAGCAGTTCTTC
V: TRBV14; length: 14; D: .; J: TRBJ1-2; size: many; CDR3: CASSQQGIPGGYTF; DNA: TGTGCCAGCAGCCAACAGGGCATTCCGGGTGGCTACACCTTC
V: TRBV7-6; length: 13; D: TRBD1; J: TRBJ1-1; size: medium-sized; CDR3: CASSQTGTTEAFF; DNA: TGTGCCAGCAGTCAGACAGGGACCACTGAAGCTTTCTTT
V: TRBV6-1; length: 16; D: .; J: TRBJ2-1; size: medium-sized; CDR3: CASSPKGAEFNNEQFF; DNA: TGTGCCAGCAGTCCTAAGGGAGCGGAGTTTAACAATGAGCAGTTCTTC
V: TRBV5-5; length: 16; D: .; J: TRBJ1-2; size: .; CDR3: CASSSRTRGGNYGYTF; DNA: TGTGCCAGCAGCTCCCGGACAAGGGGAGGGAACTATGGCTACACCTTC
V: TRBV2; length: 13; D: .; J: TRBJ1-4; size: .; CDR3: CATRAEGSEKLFF; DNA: TGTGCCACCCGGGCAGAGGGGAGTGAAAAACTGTTTTTT
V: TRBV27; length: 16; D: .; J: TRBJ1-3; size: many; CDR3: CASSPTAVSSGNTIYF; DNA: TGTGCCAGCAGTCCGACTGCGGTTAGCTCTGGAAACACCATATATTTT
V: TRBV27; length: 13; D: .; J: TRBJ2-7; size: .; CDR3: CASSGKRYNEQYF; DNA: TGTGCCAGCTCAGGGAAAAGATACAATGAGCAGTACTTC
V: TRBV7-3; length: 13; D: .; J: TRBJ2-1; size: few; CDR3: CASSFGARNEQFF; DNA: TGTGCCAGCAGCTTCGGGGCCCGCAATGAGCAGTTCTTC
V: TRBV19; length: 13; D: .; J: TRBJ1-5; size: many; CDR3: CASRDTINQPQHF; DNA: TGTGCCAGTAGGGACACCATCAATCAGCCCCAGCATTTT
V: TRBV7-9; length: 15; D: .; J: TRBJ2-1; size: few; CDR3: CASSLGPAAYNEQFF; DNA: TGTGCCAGCAGCTTGGGGCCTGCGGCCTACAATGAGCAGTTCTTC
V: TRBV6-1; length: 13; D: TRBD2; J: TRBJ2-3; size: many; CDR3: CATKLAGTDTQYF; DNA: TGTGCCACAAAACTAGCGGGAACAGATACGCAGTATTTT
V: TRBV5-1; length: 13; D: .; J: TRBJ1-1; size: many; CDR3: CASSLVVNTEAFF; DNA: TGCGCCAGCAGCTTGGTGGTGAACACTGAAGCTTTCTTT